This is a list of T cell receptor beta chains from one sample in a study of blood T cell repertoires in COVID-19. TCRdb's table, derived via immunoSEQ multiplex PCR, lists solely in-frame clones and lacks some. The sample has about 170,000 clones, roughly 93% seen once. The material sequenced was peripheral blood. Receptors originate from a young man with COVID-19, enrolled during active disease. The conserved cysteine and the conserved F or W are not part of the CDR3 here. D genes are given only for firm matches. The size field is filled for only some rows; it gives once, few, many or a size class.

V,size,J,D,CDR3
TRBV18,few,TRBJ2-3,TRBD1,ASSSTFRDRAADTQY
TRBV11-2,.,TRBJ2-1,.,ASSLGGMNNEQF
TRBV5-6,.,TRBJ2-1,TRBD2,ASSLGTRDNEQF
TRBV6-2/TRBV6-3,once,TRBJ2-5,.,ASSPYRGRGQETQY
TRBV30,.,TRBJ2-7,.,AWKHGRGKSYEQY
TRBV5-5,.,TRBJ2-2,TRBD2,ASSLWFAGGNTGELF
TRBV9,.,TRBJ1-6,TRBD1,ASSVDLDRASPLH
TRBV5-6,.,TRBJ1-4,.,ASSPGGSEEKLF
TRBV30,.,TRBJ1-5,.,AWDSSNQPQH
TRBV10-3,few,TRBJ2-7,.,AISESLTYEQY
TRBV7-9,.,TRBJ2-7,.,ASSLAARRSSYEQY
TRBV27,.,TRBJ2-1,TRBD1,ASSQLGTGVGSSYNEQF
TRBV5-1,few,TRBJ1-6,TRBD1,ASSPGQGSGSPLH
TRBV27,.,TRBJ2-1,TRBD2,ASSGTSGYNEQF
TRBV9,once,TRBJ2-7,TRBD1,ASSASGQALRYEQY
TRBV30,.,TRBJ2-3,.,AFLSEVGTDTQY
TRBV27,.,TRBJ2-7,TRBD1,ASRTGTGRHEQY
TRBV19,few,TRBJ2-7,TRBD1,ASSTTGGSYEQY
TRBV7-9,.,TRBJ2-7,.,ASRGAGITYEQY
TRBV2,few,TRBJ2-7,.,ARGYRPPYEQY
TRBV4-3,.,TRBJ1-6,TRBD1,ASSQVDRSNSPLH
TRBV5-5,.,TRBJ1-1,.,ASSAQGGEAF
TRBV6-6,.,TRBJ1-4,.,ASNEDRPDEKLF
TRBV11-2,.,TRBJ2-1,TRBD2,ASSSLAGTNEQF
TRBV25-1,.,TRBJ2-1,.,ASSRGYYPYNEQF
TRBV12-3/TRBV12-4,.,TRBJ2-7,.,ASSSPSGDEQY
TRBV4-3,.,TRBJ2-3,TRBD2,ASSLQPGLAGADTQY
TRBV7-8,once,TRBJ1-2,TRBD1,ASSQGDYGYT
TRBV28,.,TRBJ2-4,TRBD2,ATQPGLGRNIQY
TRBV6-6,.,TRBJ1-2,TRBD1,ASSYSQGDYGYT
TRBV14,.,TRBJ2-7,.,ASSQLGAYEQY
TRBV28,.,TRBJ2-6,.,ASSFKLEGTNSGANVLT
TRBV6-6,.,TRBJ2-7,TRBD1,ASSYSSGQGDEQY
TRBV7-9,.,TRBJ1-6,TRBD1,ASSHRDRGYNSPLH
TRBV9,.,TRBJ2-1,.,ASSVDSSPKQF
TRBV28,.,TRBJ1-6,.,ASTTRQVFDSPLH
TRBV29-1,once,TRBJ2-3,TRBD2,SSGGGSTDTQY
TRBV29-1,.,TRBJ1-4,TRBD1,SVDGGQGGKEKLL
TRBV5-1,.,TRBJ1-4,.,ASSLAGGEKLF